Each of the 21 T cell receptor beta chains below was sequenced from the same sample in a study of control samples from healthy donors and cancer patients. Profiled with immunoSEQ multiplex PCR; TCRdb holds only in-frame clones, not every one. The repertoire consists of 50,000 to 75,000 clones, with nearly 90% occurring once and the leading ten covering roughly 5.7%. Sequencing was done on a sample of PBMCs. Source of these receptors: a man between 60 and 75 years old with colorectal cancer.

The chain is built from TRBV30 and TRBJ1-5, with D possibly TRBD1 on 5 matching bases. CDR1 is GTSNPN and CDR2 is SVGIG in the germline V gene (reference sequence). The V gene lost 2 bases and the J gene lost 5 bases, with 13 bases spanning the gap. The CDR3 spans 14 residues. CDR3 in amino acids: CAWSPGLKDQPQHF. In nucleotides, the CDR3 is TGTGCCTGGAGTCCGGGACTTAAGGATCAGCCCCAGCATTTT.

The J gene is TRBJ1-2, the V gene TRBV5-6; D may be TRBD1 (5 bases). Trimming removed 0 bases at V and 2 bases at J, with 14 bases between. Germline V gene lookup returns CDR1 SGHDT and CDR2 YYEEEE. The CDR3 sequence is 16 residues long. The CDR3 spells CASSLGGESLNYGYTF. The CDR3 DNA follows: TGTGCCAGCAGCTTGGGGGGCGAATCTTTAAACTATGGCTACACCTTC.

This clone was counted only a few times. V usage is TRBV7-9 and J usage is TRBJ2-7; TRBD1 matches at 7 bases. The junction had 15 bases not matched to a gene; V was cut back by 5 bases and J by 2 bases. The germline V gene encodes CDR1 SEHNR and CDR2 FQNEAQ (reference sequence). The CDR3 has 17 residues. In DNA form, the CDR3 reads TGTGCCAGCAGCCCCCCGAGGGGTGGACAGGCGACCTACGAGCAGTACTTC. Translating gives CASSPPRGGQATYEQYF.

CDR3 sequence (DNA): TGTGCCAGCAGCCGTGACACGCAAGAGACCCAGTACTTC. This sequence encodes CASSRDTQETQYF. The V gene is TRBV4-2, the J gene TRBJ2-5; D uncertain. V was cut by 4 bases and J by 2 bases, with 8 bases left in between. This CDR3 has 13 residues. Germline CDR1 is LGHNA and CDR2 is YNFKEQ.

The chain couples TRBV6-5 to TRBJ2-7; 8 bases line up with TRBD2. Looked up from germline, CDR1 is MNHEY and CDR2 is SVGAGI. The junction had 6 bases not matched to a gene; V was cut back by 2 bases and J by 3 bases. This CDR3 comprises 15 residues. The CDR3 spells CASSYGRGDIYEQYF. The CDR3 nucleotides read TGTGCCAGCAGTTACGGGCGGGGGGACATCTACGAGCAGTACTTC.

V gene TRBV11-2 combines with J gene TRBJ1-3; D ambiguous. V shed 1 base and J shed 6 bases, with 10 bases lying between them. Per the germline V gene, CDR1 is SGHAT and CDR2 is FQNNGV. There are 14 residues in the CDR3. CDR3 in amino acids: CASSLAAVVNTIYF. DNA of the CDR3: TGTGCCAGCAGCTTAGCGGCAGTTGTAAACACCATATATTTT.

The CDR3 reads CASSSRYTEQFF. In nucleotides, the CDR3 is TGTGCCAGCAGTTCCAGATATACTGAGCAGTTCTTC. This sequence joins TRBV6-5 and TRBJ2-1; D call uncertain. Trimming cost V 4 bases and J 9 bases, with 10 bases left between them. CDR1 and CDR2 (germline): MNHEY, SVGAGI. The CDR3 has 12 amino acids.

Here the CDR3 DNA reads TGTGCCAGCAGCAACACCATAGACTATGGCTACACCTTC. It translates to CASSNTIDYGYTF. The chain has TRBV6-5 and TRBJ1-2; D gene ambiguous. Per the germline V gene, CDR1 is MNHEY and CDR2 is SVGAGI. The CDR3 has 13 residues. V lost 6 bases, J lost 3 bases, and 11 bases lay in between.

The chain couples TRBV20-1 to TRBJ2-5; D ambiguous. The CDR3 loop spans 11 amino acids. CDR1 and CDR2 from the germline V gene are DFQATT and SNEGSKA (reference sequence). Trimming cost V 0 bases and J 5 bases, with 4 bases left between them. CDR3 amino acids: CSAREGETQYF. CDR3 nucleotide sequence: TGCAGTGCTAGAGAGGGGGAGACCCAGTACTTC.

This clone was observed a handful of times. V is TRBV4-1 and J is TRBJ2-2; D call uncertain. The germline V gene encodes CDR1 MGHRA and CDR2 YSYEKL. The CDR3 has 15 residues. The V and J ends lost 0 bases and 1 base respectively, with 6 bases between them. The CDR3 here is CASSQELRNTGELFF. As DNA, the CDR3 is TGCGCCAGCAGCCAAGAGTTAAGGAACACCGGGGAGCTGTTTTTT.

The chain combines TRBV7-2 with TRBJ2-7, with 8 bases identical to TRBD2. Trimming cost V 8 bases and J 6 bases; bases outside gene matches: 12. This CDR3 is 14 amino acids long. In germline, CDR1 is SGHTA, CDR2 FQGNSA. CDR3 loop: CASSRGGSSREQYF. The CDR3 bases are TGTGCCAGCTCCCGGGGGGGCAGCTCTCGCGAGCAGTACTTC. Combining the CDR3 with reference TRBV7-2 and TRBJ2-7 gives the whole variable domain GAGVSQSPSNKVTEKGKDVELRCDPISGHTALYWYRQSLGQGLEFLIYFQGNSAPDKSGLPSDRFSAERTGGSVSTLTIQRTQQEDSAVYLCASSRGGSSREQYFGPGTRLTVT.

The chain employs TRBV15 and TRBJ2-3; D might be TRBD2 (5 bases). The CDR3 spans 14 residues. Trimming pared 4 bases from V and 4 bases from J, leaving 12 bases between. Germline V gene lookup returns CDR1 LNHNV and CDR2 YYDKDF (reference sequence). The CDR3 region has the DNA TGTGCCACCAGCACCACTACGAGGGCAGATACGCAGTATTTT. It translates to CATSTTTRADTQYF.

The chain carries TRBV7-6 and TRBJ2-2, with 15 bases lining up with TRBD2. In germline, CDR1 is SGHVS, CDR2 FNYEAQ. This CDR3 contains 17 residues. V dropped 4 bases and J dropped 3; count of bases not matched to a gene: 3. CDR3 region: CASSWTSGGAYTGELFF. CDR3 coding DNA: TGTGCCAGCAGCTGGACTAGCGGGGGGGCGTACACCGGGGAGCTGTTTTTT.

The V call is TRBV6-5, the J call TRBJ1-1; D not resolved. The CDR3 is made up of 13 amino acids. Germline CDR1 is MNHEY and CDR2 is SVGAGI. The V and J ends lost 2 bases and 7 bases respectively, with 11 bases between them. CDR3 bases: TGTGCCAGCAGTTACGGACCCGCTGGTGAAGCTTTCTTT. It translates to CASSYGPAGEAFF.

Comments on this clone: One junction end disagrees with the germline gene, perhaps due to a read error. The chain is built from TRBV4-1 and TRBJ2-7; 8 bases match TRBD1. The CDR3 has 12 amino acids. Germline loops: CDR1 MGHRA, CDR2 YSYEKL. The CDR3 loop reads CASSQGADRVHF. The CDR3 DNA reads as TGCGCCAGCAGCCAAGGGGCGGACAGGGTACACTTC.

J is TRBJ1-1 and V is TRBV5-1, with D perhaps TRBD1 (5 bases). The ends were cut back, 5 bases at V and 3 bases at J, with 17 bases in the middle. The CDR3 loop spans 15 amino acids. Germline V lookup: CDR1 SGHRS, CDR2 YFSETQ. CDR3 sequence: CASRSIGALDTEAFF. DNA for the CDR3: TGCGCCAGCAGGAGTATCGGGGCGTTGGACACTGAAGCTTTCTTT.

V and J are TRBV27 and TRBJ1-2; a weak D match, TRBD1 (5 bases). The CDR3 extends over 16 amino acids. The V gene's germline CDR1 is MNHEY and CDR2 SMNVEV (reference sequence). With 5 bases removed from V and 5 bases from J, the gap between germline ends came to 21 bases. The CDR3: CASSPRDRLGGYGYTF. In nucleotides, the CDR3 is TGTGCCAGCAGTCCCAGGGACCGGCTTGGGGGGTATGGCTACACCTTC.

Only a few counts were recorded for this clone. Other DNA sequences within the sample encode an identical CDR3. The V and J genes are TRBV7-9 and TRBJ2-1; 11 nucleotides agree with TRBD2. CDR3 length: 17 residues. Losses at the gene ends were 5 bases for V and 9 bases for J; bases not matched to a gene: 15. The germline gives CDR1 SEHNR, CDR2 FQNEAQ (reference sequence). The CDR3 DNA reads as TGTGCCAGCAGCGCAGTGCGCTTAGCGGGGGGGCAGGGTGAGCAGTTCTTC. The encoded protein is CASSAVRLAGGQGEQFF.

CDR3 protein: CAWRRRERGNSPLHF. The CDR3, as DNA: TGTGCCTGGAGGAGGAGGGAGAGGGGGAATTCACCCCTCCACTTT. The chain couples TRBV30 to TRBJ1-6, with D tentatively TRBD1 (6 bases). Germline V lookup: CDR1 GTSNPN, CDR2 SVGIG (reference sequence). Trimming left V 3 bases short and J 7 bases short, with 16 bases between. This CDR3 comprises 15 residues.

This clone was counted a few times. The chain has TRBV28 and TRBJ2-3; 8 bases line up with TRBD1. Germline values: CDR1 MDHEN, CDR2 SYDVKM. V lost 6 bases and J lost 11; bases outside the gene matches: 10. The CDR3 is made up of 13 amino acids. In DNA form, the CDR3 reads TGTGCCAGCAGGAAACATGGACAGGGAGGGCAGTATTTT. Translated: CASRKHGQGGQYF.

The CDR3 region is CASSEVPGWDEQYF. Here the CDR3 DNA reads TGTGCCAGCAGTGAAGTCCCAGGGTGGGACGAGCAGTACTTC. V and J are TRBV6-1 and TRBJ2-7, with D possibly matching TRBD1 (5 bases). This CDR3 is 14 amino acids long. Germline V gene lookup returns CDR1 MNHNS and CDR2 SASEGT. V lost 1 base and J lost 5, with 12 bases in between.